This entry lists 9 T cell receptor beta chains sequenced from one sample in a study of CD8+ T cells in alopecia areata (dated by TCRdb to about 2018). Libraries were made using the immunoSEQ multiplex PCR assay. RNA was extracted from all samples and reverse transcribed into cDNA, which served as template for TCR sequencing. TCRdb limited this immuneACCESS table to in-frame rearrangements with V and J called. A share of clones is missing; checked studies link under half to unresolved V genes, and the rest is unexplained. This sample is represented by about 200,000 clones; roughly two fifths of them were singletons. 0.48% of the sample goes to the ten largest clones. This specimen's treatment or condition label, interpreted: oral pan-JAK inhibitor, 5-10 mg twice daily. This specimen was CD4+ T cells sorted from blood, taken at approximately week 31, from a patient treated with tofacitinib. The receptors stem from a human donor with alopecia areata.

This clone occurred a few times. The chain recombines TRBV6-5 with TRBJ2-7; 13 bases align to TRBD2. With 6 bases clipped from V and 3 bases from J, the junction kept 5 bases outside the gene matches. The CDR3 is made up of 15 amino acids. From germline, CDR1 is MNHEY and CDR2 SVGAGI. In nucleotides, the CDR3 is TGTGCCAGCAGACGAGGGACTAGCGGGAACTACGAGCAGTACTTC. Protein: CASRRGTSGNYEQYF.

The chain links TRBV2 to TRBJ2-5; no clear D. Gene TRBJ2-7 matches the end of the DNA better, so the J call may be wrong. The CDR3 consists of 12 residues. Per germline, CDR1 SNHLY and CDR2 FYNNEI. CDR3 sequence reads: CASSYTPYEQYF. DNA of the CDR3: TGTGCCAGCAGTTATACCCCCTACGAGCAGTACTTC.

The table lists this clone with a few counts. The V gene is TRBV27, the J gene TRBJ1-2; no firm D call. CDR1 and CDR2 (germline): MNHEY, SMNVEV (reference sequence). The CDR3 runs to 13 residues. Trimming removed 5 bases from V and 4 bases from J, with 11 bases in between. DNA for the CDR3: TGTGCCAGCAGTATCGACGGGGTCTATGGCTACACCTTC. It translates to CASSIDGVYGYTF.

This clone was seen only a few times. The V gene is TRBV30, the J gene TRBJ1-5; TRBD1 aligns across 9 bases. CDR1 GTSNPN and CDR2 SVGIG come from the germline V gene (reference sequence). This CDR3 comprises 13 residues. V lost 4 bases, J lost 3 bases, and 1 base stayed unmatched. The CDR3 nucleotides read TGTGCCTGGAACAGGGGGCCCAATCAGCCCCAGCATTTT. It codes for CAWNRGPNQPQHF.

This clone was detected only a few times. The chain combines TRBV2 with TRBJ2-1; 13 nucleotides agree with TRBD2. Looked up from germline, CDR1 is SNHLY and CDR2 is FYNNEI. The CDR3 is 14 amino acids. The V segment lost 10 bases and the J segment 9 bases; nucleotides outside the gene matches: 9. The CDR3 DNA sequence: TGTGCCACCGGAAGGACTAGCGGGAGACTTGAGCAGTTCTTC. Protein sequence: CATGRTSGRLEQFF.

Notes on this clone: Relative to the germline gene, one junction end is altered; a read error may explain this. The chain recombines TRBV7-7 with TRBJ2-5, with D tentatively TRBD1 (5 bases). The CDR3 sequence is 13 residues long. CDR1 is SSHAT, CDR2 FNYEAQ, per germline (reference sequence). The CDR3 loop reads CASSLGEGDTQYF. CDR3 DNA: TGTGCTAGCAGCTTAGGGGAAGGGGATACCCAGTACTTC.

V is TRBV2 and J is TRBJ2-1, with TRBD2 matching 12 bases. The germline V gene encodes CDR1 SNHLY and CDR2 FYNNEI. Unmatched junction bases numbered 15, after V lost 2 bases and J lost 1 base. The CDR3 length is 21 residues. CDR3 coding DNA: TGTGCCAGCAGTGAAAGGTTAAGTTTGCTAGCGGGGGGGCATTCCTACAATGAGCAGTTCTTC. Protein product: CASSERLSLLAGGHSYNEQFF.

The rearrangement joins TRBV30 to TRBJ2-7; no firm D call. The CDR3 length is 13 residues. V lost 2 bases, J lost 3 bases, and 11 bases lay in between. From germline, CDR1 is GTSNPN and CDR2 SVGIG (reference sequence). This CDR3 is CAWSTQPSYEQYF. In nucleotides, the CDR3 is TGTGCCTGGAGTACCCAACCCAGCTACGAGCAGTACTTC.

This clone was seen a few times. The chain has TRBV18 and TRBJ2-3; no firm D call. Per germline, CDR1 KGHSH and CDR2 LQKENI. Trimming removed 3 bases from V and 2 bases from J, with 9 bases in between. There are 14 residues in the CDR3. The CDR3 loop is CASSPAGATDTQYF. CDR3 DNA sequence: TGTGCCAGCTCACCTGCAGGCGCCACAGATACGCAGTATTTT.